This record concerns one TCR beta chain sequence. TRAV and TRBV primers primed cDNA for both TCRalpha and TCRbeta. Both a constant-region primer and a V-primer adapter served to amplify TCRs across roughly 20 PCR cycles. TCRdb fed the reads into MiXCR, producing one record per CDR3 protein. The profile shows 75,000 to 95,000 distinct CDR3 sequences, 20% of them singletons. Described time point: after trial treatment. Treatment here: LDRT plus nivolumab, ipilimumab, low-dose cyclophosphamide and aspirin (RACIN trial). The sample belongs to a study of low-dose radiotherapy and immunotherapy resistance in tumors. Study in general: The authors gave intravenous cyclophosphamide 200 mg/m2 every two weeks, one day before radiation and immunotherapy.

This CDR3 spans 14 amino acids. Germline-derived CDR1 and CDR2 are SGHRS and YFSETQ. Germline trimming cut 4 bases from V and 4 bases from J; bases unmatched to any gene: 5. The rearrangement uses TRBV5-1 and TRBJ1-2; 9 bases line up with TRBD1. Here the sequenced sample was PBMCs, taken after low-dose radiotherapy plus immunotherapy. The sequence was collected from a female donor with ovarian cancer. The CDR3 sequence is CASSTGTGLYGYTF. In nucleotides, the CDR3 is TGCGCCAGCAGCACCGGGACAGGGCTCTATGGCTACACCTTC.